This T cell receptor beta chain was sequenced for a study of CD8 T cells in ankylosing spondylitis. Quantitative barcoded 5'-RACE was used to prepare TCR beta libraries. TCRdb fed the 5' RACE reads into MiXCR, producing one record per CDR3 protein. The sample records about 360,000 distinct CDR3 sequences, 20% to 25% being singletons. Study outcomes and limitations: Several highly homologous variants made up a TCR beta motif, and this motif appeared characteristic of ankylosing spondylitis blood.

The CDR3 extends over 15 amino acids. V was pared by 6 bases and J by 4 bases, with 7 bases of the junction left unmatched. Germline V gene lookup returns CDR1 MNHNS and CDR2 SASEGT. As regards this clonotype: What it binds is unknown.

The clonotype was recovered from a male donor with ankylosing spondylitis or in good health (not recorded which). The material sequenced was blood, either unsorted or a sorted T cell fraction (not recorded which). This chain uses TRBV6-1 with TRBJ1-2, with TRBD1 identical over 11 bases. The CDR3, as DNA: TGTGCCAGCAGCGGACAGGGGGCTCCTCTCTATGGCTACACCTTC. This sequence encodes CASSGQGAPLYGYTF.